This T cell receptor beta chain was retrieved from a study of blood T cell repertoires in COVID-19. Study in general: Acute and convalescent COVID-19 samples came from the United States, Italy and Spain.

CDR1 is SEHNR and CDR2 is FQNEAQ in the germline V gene (reference sequence). The CDR3 consists of 15 residues. The V and J ends lost 2 bases and 0 bases respectively, with 7 bases between them. Original processing methods: Amplification of reference gene primers provided the estimated nucleated cell counts. The data were produced by immunoSEQ multiplex PCR, yet TCRdb's version contains in-frame clones alone and is incomplete. V and J calls and clone size are as listed in that table; D and trimming were resolved from the DNA. The sample lists 130,000 to 150,000 clones, approximately 79% seen once, with under 4.5% in the top ten.

This sequence was found in a man in his sixties with acute or convalescent COVID-19. Sequenced: peripheral blood. The V and J genes are TRBV7-9 and TRBJ1-4; D gene uncertain. In DNA form, the CDR3 reads TGTGCCAGCAGCTTATTCTCGGCAACTAATGAAAAACTGTTTTTT. The encoded protein is CASSLFSATNEKLFF.